A single sample is the source of the 21 T cell receptor beta chains below, sequenced in a study of blood T cell repertoires in COVID-19. Here immunoSEQ multiplex PCR was the method, and the copy in TCRdb shows in-frame clones only, minus some. The sample has about 250,000 clones, more than 70% seen once. Sequenced: peripheral blood. The receptors here all came from an elderly woman with COVID-19, enrolled during active disease.

This clone was picked up a small number of times. V and J are TRBV28 and TRBJ1-3; D not certain. The germline CDR1 and CDR2 sequences are MDHEN and SYDVKM. V was clipped by 6 bases and J by 0 bases, with 6 bases between them. This CDR3 has 13 residues. CDR3 sequence (DNA): TGTGCCAGCAGACTTTTCTCTGGAAACACCATATATTTT. Translation gives CASRLFSGNTIYF.

The rearrangement joins TRBV3-1 (or the pseudogene TRBV3-2) to TRBJ1-4; 7 nucleotides agree with TRBD1. J was trimmed by 8 bases and V by 6 bases; bases with no gene match: 15. Germline assignment: CDR1 LGHDT and CDR2 YNNKEL (reference sequence). This CDR3 is 16 amino acids long. As DNA, the CDR3 is TGTGCCAGCAGGGACTACGGGGCAGGGGGTGGCGAAAAACTGTTTTTT. Amino acids: CASRDYGAGGGEKLFF.

The chain employs TRBV5-6 and TRBJ2-7; D perhaps matches TRBD2 (5 bases). Trimming removed 0 bases at V and 2 bases at J, with 9 bases between. CDR1 and CDR2 (germline): SGHDT, YYEEEE. This CDR3 region has 14 residues. The CDR3 is CASSLVSVAYEQYF. CDR3 DNA sequence: TGTGCCAGCAGCTTGGTTAGCGTCGCCTACGAGCAGTACTTC. Complete variable domain (other parts from reference TRBV5-6 and TRBJ2-7): DAGVTQSPTHLIKTRGQQVTLRCSPKSGHDTVSWYQQALGQGPQFIFQYYEEEERQRGNFPDRFSGHQFPNYSSELNVNALLLGDSALYLCASSLVSVAYEQYFGPGTRLTVT.

The V and J genes are TRBV28 and TRBJ1-5; D not certain. The ends were cut back, 6 bases at V and 1 base at J, with 4 bases in the middle. Per germline, CDR1 MDHEN and CDR2 SYDVKM. This CDR3 contains 12 residues. CDR3 DNA: TGTGCCAGCAGGACAAGCAATCAGCCCCAGCATTTT. The encoded protein is CASRTSNQPQHF.

About this clone itself: Other DNA variants within this sample encode the same CDR3. The rearrangement joins TRBV5-1 to TRBJ1-2; D gene ambiguous. Deletions cut 0 bases from V and 3 bases from J, with 6 bases between. The CDR3 is 13 residues long. In germline, CDR1 is SGHRS, CDR2 YFSETQ. This chain's CDR3 is CASSLAGDYGYTF. CDR3 nucleotide sequence: TGCGCCAGCAGCTTGGCCGGGGACTATGGCTACACCTTC.

The chain links TRBV10-3 to TRBJ2-2; the match to TRBD1 covers 9 bases. Per germline, CDR1 ENHRY and CDR2 SYGVKD. Unmatched junction bases numbered 2, after V lost 4 bases and J lost 5 bases. The CDR3 is made up of 14 amino acids. CDR3 coding DNA: TGTGCCATCAGTGGGGGACAGGGTACCGGGGAGCTGTTTTTT. Amino acid sequence: CAISGGQGTGELFF.

The gene calls are TRBV2 and TRBJ1-2, with a possible D match to TRBD1 (5 bases). This CDR3 region has 13 residues. V shed 4 bases and J shed 4 bases, with 10 bases lying between them. The germline V gene encodes CDR1 SNHLY and CDR2 FYNNEI. The CDR3: CASSVATAYGYTF. The CDR3, as DNA: TGTGCCAGCAGTGTGGCGACAGCCTATGGCTACACCTTC.

The chain carries TRBV3-1 (or the pseudogene TRBV3-2) and TRBJ2-6, with 7 bases lining up with TRBD1. This CDR3 is built from 16 residues. J was trimmed by 2 bases and V by 4 bases; bases with no gene match: 5. Germline-derived CDR1 and CDR2 are LGHDT and YNNKEL (reference sequence). CDR3 residues: CASSRRQGAGANVLTF. Written as DNA, the CDR3 is TGTGCCAGCAGCCGACGACAGGGTGCTGGGGCCAACGTCCTGACTTTC.

This clone has only a few counts. The chain employs TRBV29-1 and TRBJ2-2, with 12 bases that match TRBD2. CDR1 SQVTM and CDR2 ANQGSEA come from the germline V gene. V lost 5 bases to trimming and J lost 7 bases; unmatched junction nucleotides: 8. The CDR3 totals 15 residues. CDR3 in DNA: TGCAGCGTTCAGGCTAGCGGGGGGGCTAGCGGGGAGCTGTTTTTT. Its translation is CSVQASGGASGELFF.

This chain links TRBV5-1 with TRBJ1-2, with D unresolved. Germline V lookup: CDR1 SGHRS, CDR2 YFSETQ. CDR3 length: 13 amino acids. Trimming took off 4 bases at V and 2 bases at J, with 9 bases between the two ends. The CDR3 here is CASSLSGNYGYTF. The CDR3, as DNA: TGCGCCAGCAGCCTGAGCGGAAACTATGGCTACACCTTC.

This clone appeared a single time. The rearrangement uses TRBV20-1 and TRBJ1-1; weak D call: TRBD1 (5 bases). Germline V lookup: CDR1 DFQATT, CDR2 SNEGSKA (reference sequence). V gave up 1 base and J gave up 6 bases, with 6 bases separating them. The CDR3 spans 11 residues. For the CDR3, the DNA is TGCAGTGCTAGAGTCAGGGCTGAAGCTTTCTTT. Its protein is CSARVRAEAFF.

This sequence joins TRBV7-3 and TRBJ2-3; D uncertain. Looked up from germline, CDR1 is SGHTA and CDR2 is FQGTGA. This CDR3 is built from 15 residues. V lost 0 bases and J lost 3, with 10 bases in between. CDR3: CASSLTTVLTDTQYF. The CDR3 coding sequence is TGTGCCAGCAGCTTAACTACCGTACTAACAGATACGCAGTATTTT. The complete variable domain, with remaining parts taken from reference TRBV7-3 and TRBJ2-3, reads GAGVSQTPSNKVTEKGKYVELRCDPISGHTALYWYRQSLGQGPEFLIYFQGTGAADDSGLPNDRFFAVRPEGSVSTLKIQRTERGDSAVYLCASSLTTVLTDTQYFGPGTRLTVL.

This CDR3 reads CASSTRQGSSGNTIYF. The DNA for the CDR3 is TGTGCCAGCAGCACCCGACAGGGTTCGTCTGGAAACACCATATATTTT. V is TRBV5-5 and J is TRBJ1-3; 7 bases fit TRBD1. There are 16 residues in the CDR3. Germline lookup yields CDR1 SGHKS and CDR2 YYEKEE (reference sequence). Trimming took 4 bases from V and 1 from J; bases not matched to a gene: 8.

The gene calls are TRBV9 and TRBJ2-2, with 11 bases lining up with TRBD2. Trimming cost V 0 bases and J 4 bases; bases outside gene matches: 11. CDR3 length: 19 residues. CDR1 is SGDLS and CDR2 is YYNGEE in the germline V gene. DNA of the CDR3: TGTGCCAGCAGCGTAGAAACTAGCGGGGGTAACGTTGGCACCGGGGAGCTGTTTTTT. Translation: CASSVETSGGNVGTGELFF.

The V and J genes are TRBV7-2 and TRBJ2-5; 12 positions agree with TRBD2. This CDR3 comprises 16 residues. Trimming took 4 bases from V and 4 from J; bases not matched to a gene: 7. Looked up from germline, CDR1 is SGHTA and CDR2 is FQGNSA. In nucleotides, the CDR3 is TGTGCCAGCAGCTATCAGACTAGCGGGGGCGCAGAGACCCAGTACTTC. This translates into CASSYQTSGGAETQYF.

The V gene is TRBV5-4, the J gene TRBJ2-3; the D is unclear. CDR1 is SGHNT, CDR2 YYREEE, per germline (reference sequence). CDR3 length: 14 residues. Trimming left V 4 bases short and J 1 base short, with 10 bases between. The CDR3 protein is CASSSRQGTDTQYF. The CDR3 DNA reads as TGTGCCAGCAGCAGTCGGCAGGGCACAGATACGCAGTATTTT.

The CDR3 is CASSLVYEQFF. The CDR3 region has the DNA TGTGCCAGCAGCCTCGTTTATGAGCAGTTCTTC. The rearrangement uses TRBV7-8 and TRBJ2-1; D uncertain. The V end was cut by 5 bases, the J end by 8 bases, with 7 bases between. CDR3 length equals 11 residues. The germline gives CDR1 SGHVS, CDR2 FQNEAQ.

The chain employs TRBV3-1 (or the pseudogene TRBV3-2) and TRBJ2-1; D not resolved. Germline CDR1 is LGHDT and CDR2 is YNNKEL (reference sequence). The V and J ends lost 7 bases and 6 bases respectively, with 10 bases between them. This CDR3 comprises 12 residues. The CDR3 sequence: CASTSTGNEQFF. DNA of the CDR3: TGTGCCAGCACCTCAACGGGCAATGAGCAGTTCTTC.

V is TRBV13 and J is TRBJ1-6; D possibly corresponds to TRBD1 (6 bases). The CDR3 runs to 16 residues. The V gene's germline CDR1 is PRHDT and CDR2 FYEKMQ (reference sequence). Between the trimmed V and J ends, which lost 3 bases and 4 bases, there was a span of 13 bases. DNA of the CDR3: TGTGCCAGCAGCTTTGGGGGGGGGCCTTATAATTCACCCCTCCACTTT. This codes for CASSFGGGPYNSPLHF.

This clone has a handful of counts. The V and J genes are TRBV3-1 (or the pseudogene TRBV3-2) and TRBJ2-2; no clear D. The germline V gene has CDR1 LGHDT and CDR2 YNNKEL (reference sequence). The ends were cut back, 8 bases at V and 3 bases at J, with 4 bases in the middle. This CDR3 has 11 amino acids. The CDR3 protein is CASSDTGELFF. The CDR3 region has the DNA TGTGCCAGCTCGGACACCGGGGAGCTGTTTTTT.

This sequence joins TRBV5-1 and TRBJ2-7, with D maybe TRBD1 (6 bases). Trimming removed 8 bases at V and 5 bases at J, with 17 bases between. This CDR3 spans 13 amino acids. Germline V gene sequence: CDR1 SGHRS, CDR2 YFSETQ. Written as DNA, the CDR3 is TGCGCCAGTTCCGACCAGGGGACCCACGAGCAGTACTTC. It codes for CASSDQGTHEQYF.